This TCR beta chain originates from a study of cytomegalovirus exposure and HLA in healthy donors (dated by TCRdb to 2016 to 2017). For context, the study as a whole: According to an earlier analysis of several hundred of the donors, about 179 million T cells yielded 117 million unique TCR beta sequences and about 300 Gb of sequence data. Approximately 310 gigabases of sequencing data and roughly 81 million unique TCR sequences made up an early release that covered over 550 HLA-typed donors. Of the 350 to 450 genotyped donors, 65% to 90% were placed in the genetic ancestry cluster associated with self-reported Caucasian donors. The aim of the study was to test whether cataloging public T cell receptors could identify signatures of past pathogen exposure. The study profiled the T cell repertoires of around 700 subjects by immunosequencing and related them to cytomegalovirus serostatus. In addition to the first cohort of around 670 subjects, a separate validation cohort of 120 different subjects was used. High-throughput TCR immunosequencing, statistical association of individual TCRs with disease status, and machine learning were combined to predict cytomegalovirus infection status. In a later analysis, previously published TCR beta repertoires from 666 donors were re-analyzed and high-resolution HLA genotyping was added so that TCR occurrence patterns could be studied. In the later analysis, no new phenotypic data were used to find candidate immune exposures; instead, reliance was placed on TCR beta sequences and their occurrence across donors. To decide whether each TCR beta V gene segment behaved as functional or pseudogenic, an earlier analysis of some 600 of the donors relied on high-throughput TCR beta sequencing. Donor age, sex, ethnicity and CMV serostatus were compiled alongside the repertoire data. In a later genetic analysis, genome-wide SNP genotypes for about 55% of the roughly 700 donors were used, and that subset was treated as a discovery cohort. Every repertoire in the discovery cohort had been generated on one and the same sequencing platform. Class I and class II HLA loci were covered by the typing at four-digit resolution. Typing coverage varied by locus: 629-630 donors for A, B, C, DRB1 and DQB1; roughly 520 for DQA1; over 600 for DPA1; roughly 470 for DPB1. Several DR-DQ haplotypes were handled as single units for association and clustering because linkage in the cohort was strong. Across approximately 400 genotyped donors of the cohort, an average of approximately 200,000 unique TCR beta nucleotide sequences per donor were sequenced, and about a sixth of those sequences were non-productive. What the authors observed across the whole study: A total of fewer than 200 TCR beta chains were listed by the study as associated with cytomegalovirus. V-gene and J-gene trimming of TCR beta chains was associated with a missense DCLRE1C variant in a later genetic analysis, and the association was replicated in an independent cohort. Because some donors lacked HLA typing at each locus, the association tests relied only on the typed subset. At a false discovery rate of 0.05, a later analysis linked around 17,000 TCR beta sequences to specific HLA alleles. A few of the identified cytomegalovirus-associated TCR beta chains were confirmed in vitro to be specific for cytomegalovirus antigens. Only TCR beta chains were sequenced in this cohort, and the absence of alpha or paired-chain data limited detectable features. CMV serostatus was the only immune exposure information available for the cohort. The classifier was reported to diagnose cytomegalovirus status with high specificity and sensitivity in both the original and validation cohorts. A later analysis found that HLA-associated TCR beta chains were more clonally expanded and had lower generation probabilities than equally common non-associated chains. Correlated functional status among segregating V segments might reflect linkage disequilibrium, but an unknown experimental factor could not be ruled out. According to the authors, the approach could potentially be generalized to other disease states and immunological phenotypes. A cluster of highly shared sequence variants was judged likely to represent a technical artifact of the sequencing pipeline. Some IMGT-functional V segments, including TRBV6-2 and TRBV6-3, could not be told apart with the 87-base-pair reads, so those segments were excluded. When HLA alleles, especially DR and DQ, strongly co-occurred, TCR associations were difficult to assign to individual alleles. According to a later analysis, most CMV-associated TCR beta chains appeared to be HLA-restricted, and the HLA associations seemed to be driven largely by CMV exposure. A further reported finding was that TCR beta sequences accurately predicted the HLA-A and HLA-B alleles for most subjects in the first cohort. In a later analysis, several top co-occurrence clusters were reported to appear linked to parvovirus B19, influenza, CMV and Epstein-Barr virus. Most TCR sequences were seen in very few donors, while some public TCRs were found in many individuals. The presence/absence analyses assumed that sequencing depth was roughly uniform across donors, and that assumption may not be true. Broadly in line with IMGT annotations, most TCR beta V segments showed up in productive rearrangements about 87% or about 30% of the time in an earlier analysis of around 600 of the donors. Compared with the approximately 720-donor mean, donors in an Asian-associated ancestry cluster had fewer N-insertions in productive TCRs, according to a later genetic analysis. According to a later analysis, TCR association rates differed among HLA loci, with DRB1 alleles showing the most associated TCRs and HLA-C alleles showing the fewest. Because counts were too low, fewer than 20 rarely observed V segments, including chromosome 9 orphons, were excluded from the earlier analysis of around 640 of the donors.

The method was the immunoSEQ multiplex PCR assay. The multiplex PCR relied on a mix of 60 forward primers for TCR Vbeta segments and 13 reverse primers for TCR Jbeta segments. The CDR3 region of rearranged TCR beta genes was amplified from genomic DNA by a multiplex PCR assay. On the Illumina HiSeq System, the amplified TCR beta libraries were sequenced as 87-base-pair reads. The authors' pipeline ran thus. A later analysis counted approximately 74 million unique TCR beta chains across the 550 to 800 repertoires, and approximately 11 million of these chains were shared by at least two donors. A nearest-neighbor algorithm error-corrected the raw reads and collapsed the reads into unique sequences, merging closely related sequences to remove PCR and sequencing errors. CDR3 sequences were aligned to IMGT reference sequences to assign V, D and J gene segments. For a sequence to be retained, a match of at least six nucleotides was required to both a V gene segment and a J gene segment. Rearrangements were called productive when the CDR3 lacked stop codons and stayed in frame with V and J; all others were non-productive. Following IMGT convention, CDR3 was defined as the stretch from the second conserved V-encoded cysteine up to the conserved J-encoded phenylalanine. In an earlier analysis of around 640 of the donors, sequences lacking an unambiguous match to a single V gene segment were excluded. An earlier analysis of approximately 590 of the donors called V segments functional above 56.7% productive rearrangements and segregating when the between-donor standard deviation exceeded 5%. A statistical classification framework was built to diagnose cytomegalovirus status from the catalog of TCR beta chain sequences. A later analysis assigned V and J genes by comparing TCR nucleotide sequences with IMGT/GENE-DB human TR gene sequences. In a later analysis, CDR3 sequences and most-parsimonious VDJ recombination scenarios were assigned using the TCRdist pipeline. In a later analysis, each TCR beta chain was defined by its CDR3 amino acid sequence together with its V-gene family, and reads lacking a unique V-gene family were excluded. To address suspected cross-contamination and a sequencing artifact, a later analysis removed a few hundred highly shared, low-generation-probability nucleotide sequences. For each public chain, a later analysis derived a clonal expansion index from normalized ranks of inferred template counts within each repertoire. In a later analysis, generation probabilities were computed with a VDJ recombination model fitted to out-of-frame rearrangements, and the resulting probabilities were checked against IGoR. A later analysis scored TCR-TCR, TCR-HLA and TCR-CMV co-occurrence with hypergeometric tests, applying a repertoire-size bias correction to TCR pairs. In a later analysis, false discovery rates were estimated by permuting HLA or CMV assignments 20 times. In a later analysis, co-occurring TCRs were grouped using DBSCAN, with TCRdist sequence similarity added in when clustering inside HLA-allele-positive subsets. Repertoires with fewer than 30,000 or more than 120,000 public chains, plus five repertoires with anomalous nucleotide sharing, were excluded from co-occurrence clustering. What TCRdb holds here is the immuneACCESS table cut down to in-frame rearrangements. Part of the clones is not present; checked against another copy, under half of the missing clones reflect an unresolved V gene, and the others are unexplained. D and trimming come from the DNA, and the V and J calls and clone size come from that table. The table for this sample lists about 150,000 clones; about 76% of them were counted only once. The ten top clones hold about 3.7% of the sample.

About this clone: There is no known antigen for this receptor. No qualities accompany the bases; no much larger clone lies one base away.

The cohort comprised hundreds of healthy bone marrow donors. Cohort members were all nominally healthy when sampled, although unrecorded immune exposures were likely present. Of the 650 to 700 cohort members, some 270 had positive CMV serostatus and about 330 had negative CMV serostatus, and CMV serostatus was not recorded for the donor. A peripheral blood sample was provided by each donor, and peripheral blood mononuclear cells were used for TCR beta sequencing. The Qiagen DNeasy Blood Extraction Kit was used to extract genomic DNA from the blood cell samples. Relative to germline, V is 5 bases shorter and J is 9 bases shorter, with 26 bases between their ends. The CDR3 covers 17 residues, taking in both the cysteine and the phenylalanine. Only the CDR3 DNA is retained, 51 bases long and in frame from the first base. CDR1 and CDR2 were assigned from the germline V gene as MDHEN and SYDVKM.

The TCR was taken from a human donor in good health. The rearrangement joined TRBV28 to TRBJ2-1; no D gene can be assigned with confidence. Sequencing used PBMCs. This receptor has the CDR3 CASSPLPPWVPGSEQFF. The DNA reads TGTGCCAGCAGTCCTCTCCCCCCCTGGGTCCCCGGGTCTGAGCAGTTCTTC.